The 15 T cell receptor beta chains below come from one sample, sequenced in a study of T cell responses to AZD1222 COVID-19 vaccine. This table comes from immunoSEQ multiplex PCR, and its TCRdb copy is limited to in-frame clones, with some not included. This table holds about 130,000 clones, approximately 94% found once. The starting material was peripheral blood, obtained on day 0 of AZD1222 vaccination. Receptors originate from an adult in good health.

This chain uses TRBV9 with TRBJ2-3, with TRBD1 as a possible D gene (6 bases). CDR1 is SGDLS, CDR2 YYNGEE, per germline. V was clipped by 4 bases and J by 1 base, with 10 bases between them. The CDR3 totals 14 residues. The CDR3 region is CASSFRTGTDTQYF. CDR3 bases: TGTGCCAGCAGCTTCCGGACAGGCACAGATACGCAGTATTTT. Supplemented by reference TRBV9 and TRBJ2-3, the full variable domain reads DSGVTQTPKHLITATGQRVTLRCSPRSGDLSVYWYQQSLDQGLQFLIQYYNGEERAKGNILERFSAQQFPDLHSELNLSSLELGDSALYFCASSFRTGTDTQYFGPGTRLTVL.

The chain carries TRBV24-1 and TRBJ2-3, with TRBD1 identical over 12 bases. Trimming removed 3 bases from V and 2 bases from J; junction bases left unmatched: 5. This CDR3 comprises 17 residues. Germline assignment: CDR1 KGHDR and CDR2 SFDVKD. The CDR3 loop reads CATSDPGTGGPTDTQYF. Here the CDR3 DNA reads TGTGCCACCAGTGATCCCGGGACAGGGGGCCCCACAGATACGCAGTATTTT.

This rearrangement joins TRBV6-4 to TRBJ2-1; D is possibly TRBD1 or TRBD2 (5 bases each). The CDR3 extends over 16 amino acids. CDR1 is MRHNA and CDR2 is SNTAGT in the germline V gene. V lost 6 bases to trimming and J lost 3 bases, with 18 bases between them. CDR3 nucleotides: TGTGCCAGCAGCCTAATATCCGGGGCCGGCTACAATGAGCAGTTCTTC. This translates into CASSLISGAGYNEQFF.

The gene calls are TRBV6-5 and TRBJ2-5, with D possibly matching TRBD2 (5 bases). V dropped 3 bases and J dropped 2 bases, with 7 bases sitting between them. The CDR3 is 13 residues long. Germline CDR1 reads MNHEY; CDR2 reads SVGAGI. For the CDR3, the DNA is TGTGCCAGCAGTTATTCGGGACAAGAGACCCAGTACTTC. Translation: CASSYSGQETQYF.

This chain joins TRBV27 and TRBJ1-3, with no clear D. Trimming took 6 bases from V and 0 from J, leaving 12 bases between them. The CDR3 runs to 15 residues. The germline V gene has CDR1 MNHEY and CDR2 SMNVEV (reference sequence). CDR3 DNA: TGTGCCAGCAGAGCCACAGTGAGCTCTGGAAACACCATATATTTT. Amino acid sequence: CASRATVSSGNTIYF.

The V call is TRBV13, the J call TRBJ1-1; 9 bases match TRBD1. The trim removed 5 bases at V and 4 bases at J, leaving 5 bases unmatched. This CDR3 comprises 14 residues. Germline V gives CDR1 PRHDT, CDR2 FYEKMQ (reference sequence). For the CDR3, the DNA is TGTGCCAGCAGCCCTGAGGACAGGGGCACTGAAGCTTTCTTT. Amino acids: CASSPEDRGTEAFF.

The V and J genes are TRBV5-1 and TRBJ2-3; the D gene is possibly TRBD1 (7 bases). The CDR3 contains 17 residues. The ends were cut back, 4 bases at V and 3 bases at J, with 21 bases in the middle. Per germline, CDR1 SGHRS and CDR2 YFSETQ. CDR3 loop: CASSRNQGVEGTDTQYF. The CDR3 DNA reads TGCGCCAGCAGCCGTAATCAGGGGGTGGAGGGAACAGATACGCAGTATTTT.

The V call is TRBV18, the J call TRBJ2-7, with 7 positions matching TRBD1. The CDR3 totals 14 residues. After removal of 5 bases from V and 1 base from J, the junction contained 5 bases not matched to a gene. Germline V gene lookup returns CDR1 KGHSH and CDR2 LQKENI. CDR3 in amino acids: CASSKPGQSYEQYF. In DNA form, the CDR3 reads TGTGCCAGCTCAAAACCGGGACAGTCCTACGAGCAGTACTTC.

This chain uses TRBV5-6 with TRBJ1-2; D possibly corresponds to TRBD1 (6 bases). CDR3 length: 16 residues. Germline CDR1 and CDR2: SGHDT and YYEEEE. With 4 bases removed from V and 5 bases from J, the gap between germline ends came to 21 bases. This CDR3 reads CASSPGHLDFLYGYTF. CDR3 DNA: TGTGCCAGCAGCCCGGGACACCTCGACTTCCTTTATGGCTACACCTTC.

The J gene is TRBJ2-7, the V gene TRBV2; D gene uncertain. Germline V gene lookup returns CDR1 SNHLY and CDR2 FYNNEI. CDR3 length: 13 amino acids. The V gene lost 3 bases and the J gene lost 7 bases, with 13 bases spanning the gap. CDR3 in DNA: TGTGCCAGCAGTGATCGCCCCGCAGGTGAGCAGTACTTC. This translates into CASSDRPAGEQYF.

The genes are TRBV2 and TRBJ2-7; TRBD2 might be the D (5 bases). CDR1 and CDR2 from the germline V gene are SNHLY and FYNNEI. This CDR3 has 12 residues. The V and J ends lost 7 bases and 1 base respectively, with 8 bases between them. CDR3 in amino acids: CASTGNSYEQYF. The CDR3 bases are TGTGCCAGCACGGGAAATTCCTACGAGCAGTACTTC.

The chain combines TRBV5-6 with TRBJ1-2, with D hard to call. Germline V gives CDR1 SGHDT, CDR2 YYEEEE. This CDR3 is built from 11 residues. V was trimmed by 4 bases and J by 7 bases, leaving 8 bases between them. The DNA for the CDR3 is TGTGCCAGCAGCCGTGGAGGTGGCTACACCTTC. Its translation is CASSRGGGYTF.

The V call is TRBV6-2 or TRBV6-3, the J call TRBJ2-7; no clear D gene. Trimming took 2 bases from V and 2 from J, leaving 7 bases between them. This CDR3 region has 13 residues. Germline CDR1 reads MNHEY; CDR2 reads SVGEGT. DNA of the CDR3: TGTGCCAGCAGTTACCTGTCCACCTACGAGCAGTACTTC. Translation: CASSYLSTYEQYF.

The rearrangement uses TRBV30 and TRBJ1-2; TRBD1 matches 7 bases. CDR1 is GTSNPN and CDR2 is SVGIG in the germline V gene (reference sequence). The CDR3 is made up of 15 amino acids. V trimming: 0 bases; J trimming: 8 bases; junction bases outside the gene matches: 12. CDR3 residues: CAWSVRVQGVKGYTF. In DNA, the CDR3 is TGTGCCTGGAGTGTACGAGTGCAGGGGGTGAAAGGCTACACCTTC.

This clone was seen once. The rearrangement links TRBV3-1 (or the pseudogene TRBV3-2) to TRBJ1-5; D uncertain. From germline, CDR1 is LGHDT and CDR2 YNNKEL (reference sequence). The CDR3 runs 14 residues. V gave up 1 base and J gave up 4 bases, with 8 bases separating them. The CDR3 bases are TGTGCCAGCAGCCAAGGGACGGGGAATCAGCCCCAGCATTTT. Protein product: CASSQGTGNQPQHF.